This T cell receptor (beta chain) was retrieved from a study of T and B cells in COVID-19 patients. Across the study: Active-infection patients were older, median roughly 67 years, than recovered patients, median approximately 35 years.

V lost 4 bases, J lost 0 bases, and 11 bases lay in between. This CDR3 comprises 15 residues. Germline CDR1 LNHNV, CDR2 YYDKDF (reference sequence). For this clonotype: Its specificity is unknown. Given a much more abundant clone one base away, this may be a read error.

TRB was amplified from approximately 250-500 ng of blood genomic DNA. BIOMED2 TRB-A/B primer pools were used in multiplex TRB PCR. Each CDR3 protein is one row after TCRdb ran MiXCR on the multiplex PCR reads. The profile shows about 20,000 distinct CDR3 sequences, just under 30% of them singletons. Study findings and constraints: Exclusive to the recovered cohort were 2,300 or so TCR clusters, about 29 of them with low generation probability.

The receptor was isolated from a human donor who had recovered from COVID-19. The rearrangement joins TRBV15 to TRBJ2-3; no firm D call. Sequencing was performed on blood. CDR3: CATSTATPSTDTQYF. For the CDR3, the DNA is TGTGCCACCAGCACAGCCACCCCCAGCACAGATACGCAGTATTTT.